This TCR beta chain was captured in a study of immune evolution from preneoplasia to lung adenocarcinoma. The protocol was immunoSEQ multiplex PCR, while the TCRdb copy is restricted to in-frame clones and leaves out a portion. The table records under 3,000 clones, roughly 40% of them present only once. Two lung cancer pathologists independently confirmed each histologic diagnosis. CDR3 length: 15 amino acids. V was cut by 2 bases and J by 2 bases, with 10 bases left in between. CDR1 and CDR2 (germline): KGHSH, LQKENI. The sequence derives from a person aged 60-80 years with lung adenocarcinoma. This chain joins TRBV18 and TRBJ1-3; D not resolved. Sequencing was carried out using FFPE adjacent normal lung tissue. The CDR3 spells CASSPETGTGNTIYF. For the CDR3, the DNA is TGTGCCAGCTCACCAGAGACGGGGACTGGAAACACCATATATTTT.